One TCR beta chain is described in this entry. Per germline, CDR1 SGHNT and CDR2 YYREEE (reference sequence). The ends lost 2 bases at V and 5 bases at J; junction bases unmatched: 18. The CDR3 runs to 18 residues. The sample originates from a study of blood T cell repertoires in COVID-19. Turning to the study itself: Collection of acute and convalescent COVID-19 samples took place in the United States, Italy and Spain. From T cells, B-cell-depleted T cells, or PBMCs came the material, which was cDNA or gDNA.

Original processing methods: Reference gene primers were amplified, and this amplification served to estimate nucleated cell counts. TCRdb's copy holds only in-frame clones and misses some; the assay was immunoSEQ multiplex PCR. The V and J calls and clone size were taken over from that table, and D and trimming were inferred from the DNA. The top ten clones hold approximately 3.9% of a sample with 56,000 or so clones, around nine tenths of them seen once. The chain joins TRBV5-4 to TRBJ2-7, with TRBD1 matching 8 bases. The source is a man aged 50-59 years with acute or convalescent COVID-19. The material sequenced was peripheral blood. CDR3 sequence: CASSLTRQGFKSADEQYF. In DNA form, the CDR3 reads TGTGCCAGCAGCTTAACGAGACAGGGGTTTAAGAGTGCGGACGAGCAGTACTTC.